Presented here are 5 T cell receptor beta chains from one specimen sequenced in a study of shared clonotypes between healthy human individuals. Some clones are missing from TCRdb's copy, which holds only in-frame ones; the method was immunoSEQ multiplex PCR. The sample consists of roughly 2.5 million clones, over 85% of them appearing once. Specimen: naive CD4+ T cells sorted from blood. The subset was: CD45RA+ positively selected. Receptor source: a young man in good health.

This clone has just one count. The chain employs TRBV18 and TRBJ2-1; 13 bases agree with TRBD2. After removal of 4 bases from V and 1 base from J, the junction contained 10 bases not matched to a gene. Germline-derived CDR1 and CDR2 are KGHSH and LQKENI. CDR3 length: 19 residues. The CDR3 loop is CASSHTSGGALSSYNEQFF. The CDR3 DNA follows: TGTGCCAGCTCACACACTAGCGGGGGGGCCCTATCATCCTACAATGAGCAGTTCTTC.

CDR3 residues: CASSLWGVNQPQHF. The CDR3 DNA reads as TGTGCCAGCAGTTTATGGGGGGTGAATCAGCCCCAGCATTTT. The chain is built from TRBV28 and TRBJ1-5; tentative D call: TRBD1 (5 bases). The CDR3 is 14 amino acids. Deletions cut 0 bases from V and 4 bases from J, with 7 bases between. Germline lookup yields CDR1 MDHEN and CDR2 SYDVKM.

This clone has just one count. Written as DNA, the CDR3 is TGTGCCAGCAGTATGTGGACTAGCGGCGAGCAGTACTTC. Protein product: CASSMWTSGEQYF. The chain recombines TRBV6-1 with TRBJ2-7, with TRBD2 matching 10 bases. Germline loops: CDR1 MNHNS, CDR2 SASEGT. This CDR3 spans 13 amino acids. V gave up 5 bases and J gave up 6 bases; unmatched junction bases: 4.

CDR3 sequence reads: CASSLRGGGNTEAFF. The CDR3 nucleotides read TGTGCCAGCAGCTTAAGAGGGGGAGGGAACACTGAAGCTTTCTTT. The chain is built from TRBV11-1 and TRBJ1-1; D possibly corresponds to TRBD1 (6 bases). Trimming shortened V by 2 bases and J by 1 base, and 11 bases separated the two germline ends. The CDR3 consists of 15 residues. The germline V gene has CDR1 SGHAT and CDR2 FQDESV (reference sequence).

This clone was recorded once. This chain connects TRBV5-5 to TRBJ2-7; 7 nucleotides align to TRBD1. After removal of 5 bases from V and 1 base from J, the junction contained 12 bases not matched to a gene. Germline V gives CDR1 SGHKS, CDR2 YYEKEE (reference sequence). The CDR3 runs 16 residues. The CDR3 loop reads CASRRTGGIVSYEQYF. In DNA form, the CDR3 reads TGTGCCAGCAGGCGGACAGGTGGTATTGTTTCCTACGAGCAGTACTTC.